This T cell receptor beta chain is drawn from a study of cytomegalovirus exposure and HLA in healthy donors. This clone has more than one count but fewer than ten. The PCR was carried out with 60 Vbeta primers and 13 Jbeta primers. Assay used: immunoSEQ multiplex PCR; TCRdb lists only in-frame clones, some missing. The data show 90,000 to 150,000 clones, with 70% to 90% seen just once and approximately 1.8% held by the top ten. Germline CDR1 is SGDLS and CDR2 is YYNGEE. This CDR3 region has 14 residues. The V gene lost 4 bases and the J gene lost 6 bases, with 13 bases spanning the gap. Sequenced input: PBMCs. The chain couples TRBV9 to TRBJ1-4; D gene unclear. The clonotype was recovered from a man aged 35 to 55 in good health and CMV-seronegative. The CDR3 here is CASSRPGNDEKLFF. Written as DNA, the CDR3 is TGTGCCAGCAGCCGTCCGGGGAATGATGAAAAACTGTTTTTT.